Each of the 29 T cell receptor beta chains below was sequenced from the same sample in a study of vaccination and CD4 T cells after COVID-19. TCRdb itself ran the PCR reads through MiXCR, one entry per CDR3 protein. Found here are 15,000 to 20,000 distinct CDR3 sequences, 55% to 65% of them singletons; the top ten hold around 1.1%. The sample was CD4+ T cells from blood, taken after SARS-CoV-2 vaccination. The receptors come from a human donor who had recovered from COVID-19.

J is TRBJ1-6 and V is TRBV7-2; the D is unclear. Trimming stripped 5 bases from V and 9 bases from J, with 11 bases between. The germline gives CDR1 SGHTA, CDR2 FQGNSA. The length of the CDR3 is 13 residues. CDR3 sequence reads: CASSPTLGSPLHF. Here the CDR3 DNA reads TGTGCCAGCAGCCCCACCCTAGGTTCACCCCTCCACTTT.

This clonotype was counted between two and nine times. The chain couples TRBV20-1 to TRBJ2-4; 11 bases are a match to TRBD2. J gave up 3 bases and V 3 bases, and 13 bases lay outside the gene matches. The CDR3 is 18 amino acids. Germline CDR1 and CDR2: DFQATT and SNEGSKA (reference sequence). In DNA form, the CDR3 reads TGCAGTGCTAGCCTGGGGCTAGCGGGAGGCTCGGGCAAAAACATTCAGTACTTC. Residues: CSASLGLAGGSGKNIQYF.

The chain recombines TRBV28 with TRBJ2-5, with 10 bases identical to TRBD2. J lost 5 bases, V lost 5 bases, and 8 bases had no gene match. CDR1 is MDHEN and CDR2 is SYDVKM in the germline V gene. CDR3 length: 15 residues. The CDR3 is CASSASGSVGETQYF. DNA of the CDR3: TGTGCCAGCAGTGCTAGCGGGAGTGTTGGCGAGACCCAGTACTTC.

This clonotype was detected once. V gene TRBV11-2 combines with J gene TRBJ2-4; no clear D gene. CDR3 size: 14 residues. The germline V and J ends were trimmed by 3 bases and 3 bases, with 9 bases remaining between them. Germline V gene data show CDR1 as SGHAT and CDR2 as FQNNGV. The CDR3 here is CASSFLENKNIQYF. CDR3 DNA: TGTGCCAGCAGCTTTTTAGAGAACAAAAACATTCAGTACTTC.

This chain uses TRBV7-2 with TRBJ2-2; D unclear. CDR1 SGHTA and CDR2 FQGNSA come from the germline V gene. The CDR3 spans 16 residues. V gave up 1 base and J gave up 2 bases, with 11 bases separating them. This CDR3 reads CASSLDGGVNTGELFF. CDR3 DNA: TGTGCCAGCAGCTTAGATGGCGGAGTAAACACCGGGGAGCTGTTTTTT.

CDR3 protein: CASSEPPYQPQHF. The CDR3 nucleotides are TGTGCCAGCAGTGAACCCCCTTATCAGCCCCAGCATTTT. The rearrangement links TRBV6-1 to TRBJ1-5, with D unclear. The CDR3 is 13 residues long. Germline values: CDR1 MNHNS, CDR2 SASEGT. Trimming removed 2 bases at V and 5 bases at J, with 7 bases between.

Only one count was recorded for this clonotype. The rearrangement uses TRBV29-1 and TRBJ2-5, with D unresolved. The germline gives CDR1 SQVTM, CDR2 ANQGSEA. The CDR3 is 11 residues long. V lost 3 bases, J lost 7 bases, and 9 bases lay in between. CDR3 bases: TGCAGCGTTGATTGGCAGCGGACCCAGTACTTC. Its translation is CSVDWQRTQYF.

V and J are TRBV6-7 and TRBJ2-3; 11 nucleotides align to TRBD1. TRBV6-7 is recorded as an ORF, its role being uncertain. The CDR3 extends over 16 amino acids. With V trimmed by 5 bases and J by 2 bases, 6 bases remained unmatched. In DNA, the CDR3 is TGTGCCAGCAGTACAACGGACAGGGGGCTCACAGATACGCAGTATTTT. Its translation is CASSTTDRGLTDTQYF.

This clonotype appeared a few times. The chain joins TRBV20-1 to TRBJ2-5, with TRBD2 identical over 9 bases. CDR1 and CDR2 from the germline V gene are DFQATT and SNEGSKA (reference sequence). V shed 1 base, J shed 1 base, and the junction held 7 bases outside the gene matches. The CDR3 contains 16 residues. The CDR3 region is CSARVGLAGPQETQYF. The CDR3 DNA follows: TGCAGTGCTAGAGTCGGGCTAGCGGGACCCCAAGAGACCCAGTACTTC.

The J gene is TRBJ1-6, the V gene TRBV28, with D unclear. This CDR3 is 12 amino acids long. The V end lost 7 bases, the J end lost 9 bases, and 10 bases lay between the germline ends. The V gene's germline CDR1 is MDHEN and CDR2 SYDVKM. CDR3: CASIGRGSPLHF. As DNA, the CDR3 is TGTGCCAGCATAGGCCGGGGTTCACCCCTCCACTTT. Full variable domain (rest looked up from reference TRBV28 and TRBJ1-6): DVKVTQSSRYLVKRTGEKVFLECVQDMDHENMFWYRQDPGLGLRLIYFSYDVKMKEKGDIPEGYSVSREKKERFSLILESASTNQTSMYLCASIGRGSPLHFGNGTRLTVT.

The chain couples TRBV21-1 to TRBJ1-6; the D call of TRBD1 is as the table states it, not checked on the DNA. TRBV21-1 is a recognized pseudogene. The CDR3 has 14 residues. The chain's CDR3 is CASSKTGDNSPLHF. The CDR3 region has the DNA TGTGCCAGCAGCAAGACAGGGGATAATTCACCCCTCCACTTT.

In its sample, this clonotype was seen a few times. V and J are TRBV20-1 and TRBJ2-5, with D unclear. The germline gives CDR1 DFQATT, CDR2 SNEGSKA (reference sequence). Trimming pared 1 base from V and 3 bases from J, leaving 3 bases between. The CDR3 has 11 amino acids. This CDR3 reads CSARGEETQYF. CDR3 sequence (DNA): TGCAGTGCTAGAGGGGAAGAGACCCAGTACTTC.

This chain links TRBV5-1 with TRBJ2-2; 7 bases align to TRBD2. The CDR3 runs to 13 residues. The V and J ends lost 4 bases and 10 bases, in that order; junction bases with no gene match: 7. Germline loops: CDR1 SGHRS, CDR2 YFSETQ. CDR3 protein: CASSKGLSEELFF. The CDR3 DNA reads as TGCGCCAGCAGCAAGGGACTATCGGAGGAGCTGTTTTTT.

The chain combines TRBV10-3 with TRBJ2-1, with D maybe TRBD2 (5 bases). The CDR3 loop spans 13 amino acids. Trimming shortened V by 4 bases and J by 12 bases, and 16 bases separated the two germline ends. CDR1 and CDR2 from the germline V gene are ENHRY and SYGVKD. This CDR3 is CAISGGPILGQFF. The CDR3 nucleotides read TGTGCCATCAGTGGCGGACCGATACTAGGGCAGTTCTTC.

The chain couples TRBV9 to TRBJ1-2, with a tentative D call TRBD1 (5 bases). V was trimmed by 0 bases and J by 4 bases, leaving 10 bases between them. The germline V gene has CDR1 SGDLS and CDR2 YYNGEE. The CDR3 is 14 residues long. DNA for the CDR3: TGTGCCAGCAGCGTAGGACAGACGACCTATGGCTACACCTTC. Protein product: CASSVGQTTYGYTF.

The chain links TRBV20-1 to TRBJ1-3, with D uncertain. Looked up from germline, CDR1 is DFQATT and CDR2 is SNEGSKA (reference sequence). This CDR3 region has 17 residues. Trimming took off 4 bases at V and 1 base at J, with 20 bases between the two ends. The CDR3 loop reads CSAKRRAAPSSGNTIYF. The CDR3, as DNA: TGCAGTGCTAAGAGGAGGGCGGCCCCTTCGTCTGGAAACACCATATATTTT.

This clonotype has just a few counts. The gene calls are TRBV7-6 and TRBJ1-3; D is unclear. Deletions cut 2 bases from V and 4 bases from J, with 3 bases between. From germline, CDR1 is SGHVS and CDR2 FNYEAQ. The CDR3 loop spans 12 amino acids. The CDR3, as DNA: TGTGCCAGCAGCTTATCCGGAAACACCATATATTTT. This codes for CASSLSGNTIYF. The full variable domain, its missing parts supplied by reference TRBV7-6 and TRBJ1-3, is GAGVSQSPRYKVTKRGQDVALRCDPISGHVSLYWYRQALGQGPEFLTYFNYEAQQDKSGLPNDRFSAERPEGSISTLTIQRTEQRDSAMYRCASSLSGNTIYFGEGSWLTVV.

The rearrangement joins TRBV7-9 to TRBJ1-1, with a weak D call TRBD1 (6 bases). The V end lost 3 bases, the J end lost 3 bases, and 8 bases lay between the germline ends. CDR3 size: 13 residues. CDR1 and CDR2 from the germline V gene are SEHNR and FQNEAQ (reference sequence). The CDR3 DNA is TGTGCCAGCAGCTTGTCAGGGGACACTGAAGCTTTCTTT. It specifies CASSLSGDTEAFF.

There are a few counts of this clonotype. The chain links TRBV20-1 to TRBJ1-2; weak D call: TRBD1 (6 bases). Germline assignment: CDR1 DFQATT and CDR2 SNEGSKA (reference sequence). The V end lost 5 bases, the J end lost 9 bases, and 22 bases lay between the germline ends. The CDR3 has 14 amino acids. In DNA form, the CDR3 reads TGCAGTGCTCCTACCAGGACAGCCACTATTAGCTACACCTTC. This encodes CSAPTRTATISYTF.

In its sample, this clonotype was seen a few times. The chain carries TRBV15 and TRBJ1-6, with D possibly matching TRBD1 (5 bases). Germline V gives CDR1 LNHNV, CDR2 YYDKDF (reference sequence). The CDR3 length is 15 residues. Trimming shortened V by 0 bases and J by 7 bases, and 10 bases separated the two germline ends. The DNA for the CDR3 is TGTGCCACCAGCAGAGAGCAGGGATGGAATTCACCCCTCCACTTT. This codes for CATSREQGWNSPLHF.

This chain connects TRBV7-2 to TRBJ2-7; no definite D call. V lost 3 bases, J lost 2 bases, and 11 bases lay in between. The CDR3 length is 14 residues. Looked up from germline, CDR1 is SGHTA and CDR2 is FQGNSA. CDR3 sequence reads: CASSFDFQTYEQYF. CDR3 in DNA: TGTGCCAGCAGCTTCGACTTCCAGACCTACGAGCAGTACTTC. The full variable domain, rest sourced from reference TRBV7-2 and TRBJ2-7, is GAGVSQSPSNKVTEKGKDVELRCDPISGHTALYWYRQSLGQGLEFLIYFQGNSAPDKSGLPSDRFSAERTGGSVSTLTIQRTQQEDSAVYLCASSFDFQTYEQYFGPGTRLTVT.

The genes are TRBV14 and TRBJ1-6, with D possibly being TRBD1 (6 bases). The CDR3 is 15 residues long. CDR1 is SGHDN and CDR2 is FVKESK in the germline V gene. V shed 3 bases and J shed 8 bases, with 14 bases lying between them. The CDR3 sequence: CASSHKQGWDSPLHF. The CDR3 coding sequence is TGTGCCAGCAGCCATAAACAGGGATGGGATTCACCCCTCCACTTT. Using reference TRBV14 and TRBJ1-6 for the parts outside the CDR3, the full variable domain is EAGVTQFPSHSVIEKGQTVTLRCDPISGHDNLYWYRRVMGKEIKFLLHFVKESKQDESGMPNNRFLAERTGGTYSTLKVQPAELEDSGVYFCASSHKQGWDSPLHFGNGTRLTVT.

The chain uses TRBV4-1 and TRBJ1-1, with a tentative D call TRBD1 (5 bases). The CDR3 length is 15 residues. Trimming removed 6 bases from V and 3 bases from J, with 17 bases in between. The germline V gene has CDR1 MGHRA and CDR2 YSYEKL. The CDR3, as DNA: TGCGCCAGCAGAAAGGAGGGACGGGGGGACACTGAAGCTTTCTTT. This translates into CASRKEGRGDTEAFF.

Regarding this clonotype: Because the CDR3's place on the DNA is in doubt, the DNA is left out and the CDR3 is given as listed by TCRdb. The V gene is TRBV21-1, the J gene TRBJ2-3; the table's D call, TRBD2, was not checked against the DNA. TRBV21-1 is labeled a pseudogene. The CDR3 region is 17 residues in length, termini included. The CDR3 reads CASSPSVASGSPDTQYF.

CDR3 nucleotide sequence: TGTGCCAGCAGTTTCAGGGCTTTAAACTACGAGCAGTACTTC. It translates to CASSFRALNYEQYF. The rearrangement joins TRBV28 to TRBJ2-7; weak D call: TRBD1 (5 bases). This CDR3 region has 14 residues. Germline assignment: CDR1 MDHEN and CDR2 SYDVKM. The V end was cut by 3 bases, the J end by 3 bases, with 12 bases between. Based on the CDR3 plus reference TRBV28 and TRBJ2-7, the full variable domain is DVKVTQSSRYLVKRTGEKVFLECVQDMDHENMFWYRQDPGLGLRLIYFSYDVKMKEKGDIPEGYSVSREKKERFSLILESASTNQTSMYLCASSFRALNYEQYFGPGTRLTVT.

This sequence joins TRBV28 and TRBJ1-2; weak D call: TRBD1 (5 bases). Deletions cut 1 base from V and 1 base from J, with 13 bases between. Germline values: CDR1 MDHEN, CDR2 SYDVKM. The length of the CDR3 is 16 residues. CDR3: CASSLSGGLLNYGYTF. The CDR3 nucleotides are TGTGCCAGCAGTTTATCTGGGGGGTTACTTAACTATGGCTACACCTTC.

The chain uses TRBV6-1 and TRBJ2-2; 7 bases line up with TRBD1. The germline CDR1 and CDR2 sequences are MNHNS and SASEGT. After removal of 4 bases from V and 4 bases from J, the junction contained 12 bases not matched to a gene. There are 17 residues in the CDR3. CDR3 region: CASSAIFGTAFTGELFF. For the CDR3, the DNA is TGTGCCAGCAGTGCCATCTTCGGGACAGCTTTCACCGGGGAGCTGTTTTTT.

J is TRBJ1-6 and V is TRBV18, with D perhaps matching TRBD1 (5 bases). Trimming removed 2 bases from V and 10 bases from J, with 15 bases in between. The germline V gene encodes CDR1 KGHSH and CDR2 LQKENI. CDR3 length equals 15 residues. In DNA form, the CDR3 reads TGTGCCAGCTCACCAAGTCGAGGGGTAGAATCACCCCTCCACTTT. This translates into CASSPSRGVESPLHF. The variable domain in full, completed from reference TRBV18 and TRBJ1-6, reads NAGVMQNPRHLVRRRGQEARLRCSPMKGHSHVYWYRQLPEEGLKFMVYLQKENIIDESGMPKERFSAEFPKEGPSILRIQQVVRGDSAAYFCASSPSRGVESPLHFGNGTRLTVT.

This sequence joins TRBV2 and TRBJ1-1; D is unresolved. Trimming removed 8 bases at V and 1 base at J, with 5 bases between. CDR1 and CDR2 from the germline V gene are SNHLY and FYNNEI. CDR3 length: 11 amino acids. In DNA, the CDR3 is TGTGCCAGCTACTCGAACACTGAAGCTTTCTTT. This sequence encodes CASYSNTEAFF.